Listed below are T cell receptor beta chains from one sample, sequenced in a study of HIV-infected children after antiretroviral therapy interruption. Via MiXCR, TCRdb re-called the 3' RACE reads, giving one row per CDR3 protein. Of 7,000 or so distinct CDR3 sequences detected, 15% to 20% appear once; the ten largest clones hold approximately 14%. Sample: CD45RO+ CD8+ T cells from PBMCs, pooled from several time points, taken from a donor given antiretroviral therapy, either interrupted or continuous. Every receptor here comes from a pool of human donors with HIV. Both conserved end residues are part of each CDR3. The D gene is left open where the match is weak. Size tells how often a clone was seen (once, few, many) or the class of an expanded clone, and some rows leave it out.

>TRBD2|15|TRBV19|many|TRBJ2-7
TGTGCCAGTAGGGAGTCTAGCGGGAGGGCCTACGAGCAGTACTTC
CASRESSGRAYEQYF
>TRBD1|12|TRBV27|many|TRBJ1-1
TGTGCCAGCAGTTCCGGACAGGGCCAAGCTTTCTTT
CASSSGQGQAFF
>TRBD1|17|TRBV7-8|medium-sized|TRBJ1-6
TGTGCCAGCAGCTTCCAACTTTCCGGGACAGGGATTTCACCCCTCCACTTT
CASSFQLSGTGISPLHF
>-|19|TRBV24-1|many|TRBJ2-1
TGTGCCACCAGTGATCCAACGACGGCCGGCGACCACTCCTACAATGAGCAGTTCTTC
CATSDPTTAGDHSYNEQFF
>TRBD1|14|TRBV20-1|many|TRBJ2-7
TGCAGTGCAAAATCCGGGACAGGCTTGACCGAGCAGTACTTC
CSAKSGTGLTEQYF
>TRBD2|14|TRBV6-2/TRBV6-3|medium-sized|TRBJ2-7
TGTGCCAGCAGAAGCGGGAGGGCCTCATGGGAGCAGTACTTC
CASRSGRASWEQYF
>-|15|TRBV7-9|many|TRBJ2-5
TGTGCCAGCAGCTTATCTTGGAATCTCCAAGAGACCCAGTACTTC
CASSLSWNLQETQYF
>-|14|TRBV11-3|many|TRBJ1-1
TGTGCCAGCAGCTTATCCGGGGTGACCACTGAAGCTTTCTTT
CASSLSGVTTEAFF
>-|15|TRBV27|medium-sized|TRBJ2-7
TGTGCCAGCAGTTTATCGCCCGGGAGCCTGTACGAGCAGTACTTC
CASSLSPGSLYEQYF
>TRBD1|16|TRBV4-1|medium-sized|TRBJ1-2
TGCGCCAGCACCCTAACACCCGGGACAGGGAACTATGGCTACACCTTC
CASTLTPGTGNYGYTF
>-|15|TRBV28|many|TRBJ1-1
TGTGCCAGCAGTCCCCGATGGGGTACGGCCACTGAAGCTTTCTTT
CASSPRWGTATEAFF
>-|15|TRBV12-3/TRBV12-4|many|TRBJ1-6
TGTGCCAGCAGTCCCCTTCGGAGGGGGAATTCACCCCTCCACTTT
CASSPLRRGNSPLHF
>TRBD2|15|TRBV27|large|TRBJ2-5
TGTGCCAGCAGTTTCGATAGCGGGAGAGTGGAGACCCAGTACTTC
CASSFDSGRVETQYF
>-|16|TRBV29-1|many|TRBJ2-5
TGCAGCGTTGGAGACACAGGGAGGGGGTTCCAAGAGACCCAGTACTTC
CSVGDTGRGFQETQYF
>-|11|TRBV20-1|many|TRBJ1-1
TGCAGTGCTAGGAGGGATTTGGAAGCTTTCTTT
CSARRDLEAFF
>-|14|TRBV28|many|TRBJ2-5
TGTGCCAGCAGTTTACTGGGAATCCAAGAGACCCAGTACTTC
CASSLLGIQETQYF
>-|11|TRBV6-1|many|TRBJ1-1
TGTGCCAGCAGTGAATATCCTGAAGCTTTCTTT
CASSEYPEAFF
>TRBD2|17|TRBV7-2|medium-sized|TRBJ2-2
TGTGCCAGCAGCTTAACCCAGGCTAGCGGGGGGGCCGGGGAGCTGTTTTTT
CASSLTQASGGAGELFF
>-|14|TRBV6-6|medium-sized|TRBJ1-6
TGTGCCAGCAGTTACGACCGGACTGTCTCACCCCTCCACTTT
CASSYDRTVSPLHF
>-|14|TRBV15|many|TRBJ2-7
TGTGCCACCAGCAGAGATTTGGGGGCTTACGAGCAGTACTTC
CATSRDLGAYEQYF
>TRBD1|14|TRBV7-3|many|TRBJ2-7
TGTGCCAGCAGCGCCGGTGGACAGGTCTACGAGCAGTACTTC
CASSAGGQVYEQYF
>TRBD2|15|TRBV4-1|many|TRBJ2-2
TGCGCCAGCAGCCAAGAAGGGAGGGACGTCGGGGAGCTGTTTTTT
CASSQEGRDVGELFF
>TRBD1|15|TRBV7-9|many|TRBJ1-2
TGTGCCAGCAGCTTATCTGGCGGGACAGCGGATGGCTACACCTTC
CASSLSGGTADGYTF
>-|14|TRBV29-1|many|TRBJ1-3
TGCAGCGTTGAAACGGGGGCAATTGGAAACACCATATATTTT
CSVETGAIGNTIYF
>TRBD1|15|TRBV5-1|-|TRBJ2-3
TGCGCCAGCAGCTTGGGACAGGGGGGATCAGATACGCAGTATTTT
CASSLGQGGSDTQYF
>-|12|TRBV20-1|many|TRBJ1-1
TGCAGTGCTATCAGGGGCGACACTGAAGCTTTCTTT
CSAIRGDTEAFF
>-|12|TRBV29-1|many|TRBJ1-2
TGCAGCGTTGAAAAGTGGGCATATGGCTACACCTTC
CSVEKWAYGYTF